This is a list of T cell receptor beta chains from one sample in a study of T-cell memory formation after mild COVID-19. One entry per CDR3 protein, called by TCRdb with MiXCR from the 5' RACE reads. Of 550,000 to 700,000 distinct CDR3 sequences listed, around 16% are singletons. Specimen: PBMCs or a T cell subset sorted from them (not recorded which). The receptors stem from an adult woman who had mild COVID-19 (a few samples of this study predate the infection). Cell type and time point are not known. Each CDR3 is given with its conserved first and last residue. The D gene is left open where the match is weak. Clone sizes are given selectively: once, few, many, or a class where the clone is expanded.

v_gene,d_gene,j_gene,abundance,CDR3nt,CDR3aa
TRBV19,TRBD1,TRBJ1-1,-,TGTGCCAGTAACCTCTTGGACAGGGGCATGAACACTGAAGCTTTCTTT,CASNLLDRGMNTEAFF
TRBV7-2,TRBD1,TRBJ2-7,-,TGTGCCAGCAGCTTACGACCGGGACAGCGGAACGAGCAGTACTTC,CASSLRPGQRNEQYF
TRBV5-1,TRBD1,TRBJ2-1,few,TGCGCCAGCAGCTGGACCGGGACAGGGGGCAGTGAGCAGTTCTTC,CASSWTGTGGSEQFF
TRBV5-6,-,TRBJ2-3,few,TGTGCCAGCAGCTTAGGACTTACTAGCACAGATACGCAGTATTTT,CASSLGLTSTDTQYF
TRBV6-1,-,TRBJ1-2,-,TGTGCCAGCAGCCCGCCTGGGGATGTGGATGGCTACACCTTC,CASSPPGDVDGYTF
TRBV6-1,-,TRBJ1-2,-,TGTGCCAGCAGCCAGCTCCCCGGGAACTATGGCTACACCTTC,CASSQLPGNYGYTF
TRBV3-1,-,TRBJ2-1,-,TGTGCCAGCAGCCAAGCCGTAGTGGGTCCCGTCAATGAGCAGTTCTTC,CASSQAVVGPVNEQFF
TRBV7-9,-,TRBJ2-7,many,TGTGCCAGCAGCAGGGACACCTACGAGCAGTACTTC,CASSRDTYEQYF
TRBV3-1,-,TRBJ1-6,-,TGTGCCAGCAGCCAAGCACACGGCAGTTACACCTCACCCCTCCACTTT,CASSQAHGSYTSPLHF
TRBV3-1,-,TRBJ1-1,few,TGTGCCAGCAGCCAGCGCGGGGCCACTGAAGCTTTCTTT,CASSQRGATEAFF